These 8 T cell receptor beta chains were sequenced from one sample in a study of T cells in localized non-small cell lung cancer. The table came from immunoSEQ multiplex PCR; TCRdb's copy has only in-frame clones and leaves some out. The sample lists 40,000 to 55,000 clones; 80% were seen once. This specimen was PBMCs, taken before any cancer treatment. The receptor source for this set is a woman aged 40-75 years with stage II lung adenocarcinoma.

In its sample, this clone was seen a few times. The chain carries TRBV7-9 and TRBJ1-4; no definite D call. Trimming shortened V by 5 bases and J by 2 bases, and 9 bases separated the two germline ends. Germline CDR1 and CDR2: SEHNR and FQNEAQ (reference sequence). The CDR3 extends over 14 amino acids. CDR3 region: CASSPPGTNEKLFF. The CDR3 region has the DNA TGTGCCAGCAGCCCCCCCGGGACTAATGAAAAACTGTTTTTT.

V usage is TRBV6-5 and J usage is TRBJ1-5; D gene uncertain. The V gene lost 2 bases and the J gene lost 5 bases, with 7 bases spanning the gap. Germline loops: CDR1 MNHEY, CDR2 SVGAGI. This CDR3 region has 13 residues. The CDR3 bases are TGTGCCAGCAGTTACGGAAATCATCAGCCCCAGCATTTT. Translated: CASSYGNHQPQHF.

This clone was seen a few times. V usage is TRBV6-1 and J usage is TRBJ1-5; D uncertain. The CDR3 spans 13 residues. Germline lookup yields CDR1 MNHNS and CDR2 SASEGT. With 7 bases removed from V and 5 bases from J, the gap between germline ends came to 12 bases. The CDR3 protein is CASTTAYDQPQHF. In DNA, the CDR3 is TGTGCCAGCACGACGGCGTATGATCAGCCCCAGCATTTT.

This chain links TRBV7-6 with TRBJ1-1, with no clear D. This CDR3 region has 13 residues. Looked up from germline, CDR1 is SGHVS and CDR2 is FNYEAQ. V was cut by 7 bases and J by 4 bases, with 13 bases left in between. CDR3 in DNA: TGTGCCAGCACCTCCCAGGAAGGCACTGAAGCTTTCTTT. It translates to CASTSQEGTEAFF. Based on the CDR3 plus reference TRBV7-6 and TRBJ1-1, the full variable domain is GAGVSQSPRYKVTKRGQDVALRCDPISGHVSLYWYRQALGQGPEFLTYFNYEAQQDKSGLPNDRFSAERPEGSISTLTIQRTEQRDSAMYRCASTSQEGTEAFFGQGTRLTVV.

The gene calls are TRBV6-5 and TRBJ2-2, with 8 bases aligning to TRBD1. Per the germline V gene, CDR1 is MNHEY and CDR2 is SVGAGI. V was pared by 0 bases and J by 6 bases, with 0 bases of the junction left unmatched. The CDR3 has 14 amino acids. CDR3: CASSYSQGAGELFF. CDR3 DNA: TGTGCCAGCAGTTACTCACAGGGGGCCGGGGAGCTGTTTTTT.

The V gene is TRBV15, the J gene TRBJ2-1, with TRBD1 matching over 7 bases. The CDR3 spans 16 residues. The V and J ends lost 6 bases and 4 bases, in that order; junction bases with no gene match: 12. Germline loops: CDR1 LNHNV, CDR2 YYDKDF (reference sequence). Here the CDR3 reads CATSITGTVEYNEQFF. The CDR3 coding sequence is TGTGCCACCAGTATCACCGGGACAGTGGAATACAATGAGCAGTTCTTC.

The chain links TRBV2 to TRBJ2-5; 7 bases align to TRBD1. J lost 1 base, V lost 5 bases, and 7 bases had no gene match. The CDR3 runs to 15 residues. Germline values: CDR1 SNHLY, CDR2 FYNNEI. CDR3 DNA: TGTGCCAGCAGTTTTGGACAGGCGCGCCAAGAGACCCAGTACTTC. It codes for CASSFGQARQETQYF.

The rearrangement uses TRBV18 and TRBJ1-2, with a weak D call TRBD1 (5 bases). Per germline, CDR1 KGHSH and CDR2 LQKENI. CDR3 length equals 16 residues. Trimming removed 0 bases at V and 1 base at J, with 12 bases between. The CDR3 DNA is TGTGCCAGCTCACCACCCCCTCCCAGGGTTAACTATGGCTACACCTTC. This encodes CASSPPPPRVNYGYTF.